The TCR beta chain under discussion was sequenced for a study of T cells in narcolepsy. Clones were read by immunoSEQ multiplex PCR, and TCRdb kept only the in-frame ones, dropping some. The sample holds around 35,000 clones, more than 70% seen once. The CDR3 is 15 residues long. Germline loops: CDR1 SGHAT, CDR2 FQNNGV. V gave up 5 bases and J gave up 0 bases; unmatched junction bases: 4. This TCR was sampled from a human donor in good health. Sequenced: memory (CD45RA-) CD4+ T cells from blood. The chain joins TRBV11-2 to TRBJ2-5, with 9 bases aligning to TRBD1. The CDR3 region is CASSRDRAHQETQYF. The DNA of the CDR3 is TGTGCCAGCAGCCGGGACAGGGCCCACCAAGAGACCCAGTACTTC.